This section outlines one T cell receptor (beta chain) sequence together with its context. Its antigen is not identified. This entry comes from a study of CXCR4 blockade with PD-1 therapy in pancreatic cancer. The archived tumor blocks came from patients without neoadjuvant therapy before resection. Data came from immunoSEQ multiplex PCR; TCRdb stores just in-frame clones and leaves some out. This table has under 9,000 clones, about 59% appearing once. Study results and caveats: Clone frequency correlated with its number of distinct nucleotide rearrangements. Survival did not correlate with tumor clonality, which averaged about 0.14 versus 0.05. Antigen-specificity overlap of convergent dominant clones remained unconfirmed.

The germline CDR1 and CDR2 sequences are SGHDN and FVKESK. The V end was cut by 4 bases, the J end by 4 bases, with 13 bases between. This CDR3 contains 14 residues. The sequence derives from a human donor with pancreatic ductal adenocarcinoma. Sample: tumor tissue. The chain has TRBV14 and TRBJ2-5, with D possibly being TRBD1 or TRBD2 (5 bases each). CDR3 amino acids: CASSPWAGTETQYF. The CDR3 DNA sequence: TGTGCCAGCAGCCCCTGGGCAGGGACAGAGACCCAGTACTTC.